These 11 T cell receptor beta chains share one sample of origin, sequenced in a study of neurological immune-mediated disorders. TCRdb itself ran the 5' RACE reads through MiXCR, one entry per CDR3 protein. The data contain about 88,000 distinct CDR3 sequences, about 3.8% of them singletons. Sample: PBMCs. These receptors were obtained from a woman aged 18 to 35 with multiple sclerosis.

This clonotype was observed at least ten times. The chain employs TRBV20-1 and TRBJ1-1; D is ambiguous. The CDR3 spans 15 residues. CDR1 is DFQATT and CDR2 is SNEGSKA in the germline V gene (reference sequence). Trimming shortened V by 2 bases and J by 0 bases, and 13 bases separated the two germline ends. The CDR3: CSARRNSYLNTEAFF. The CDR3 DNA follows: TGCAGTGCTAGAAGAAACTCCTACCTGAACACTGAAGCTTTCTTT.

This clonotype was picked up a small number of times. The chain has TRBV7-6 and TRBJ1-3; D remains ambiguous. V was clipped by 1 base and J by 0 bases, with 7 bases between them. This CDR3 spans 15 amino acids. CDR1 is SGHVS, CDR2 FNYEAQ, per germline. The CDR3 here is CASSLGYPSGNTIYF. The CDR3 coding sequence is TGTGCCAGCAGCTTAGGATACCCCTCTGGAAACACCATATATTTT.

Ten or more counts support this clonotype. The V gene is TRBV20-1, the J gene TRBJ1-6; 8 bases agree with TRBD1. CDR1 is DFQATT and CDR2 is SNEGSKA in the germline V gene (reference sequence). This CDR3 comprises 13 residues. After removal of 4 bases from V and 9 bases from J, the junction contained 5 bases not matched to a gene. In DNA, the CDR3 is TGCAGTGCTACGGACAGGGAAAGTTCACCCCTCCACTTT. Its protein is CSATDRESSPLHF.

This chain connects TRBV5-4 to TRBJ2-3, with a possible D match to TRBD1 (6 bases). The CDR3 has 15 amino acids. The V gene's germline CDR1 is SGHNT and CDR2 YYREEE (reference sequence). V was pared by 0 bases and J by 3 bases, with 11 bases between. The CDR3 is CASSLDGGRTDTQYF. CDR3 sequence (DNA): TGTGCCAGCAGCTTGGATGGGGGCCGGACAGATACGCAGTATTTT.

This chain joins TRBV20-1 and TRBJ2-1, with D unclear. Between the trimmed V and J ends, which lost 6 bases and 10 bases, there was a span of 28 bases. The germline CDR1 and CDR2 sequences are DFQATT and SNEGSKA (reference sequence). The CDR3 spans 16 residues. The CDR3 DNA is TGCAGTGCGATCTCCGGTGGCGGCCCCGGATGGTTCGAGCAGTTCTTC. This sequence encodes CSAISGGGPGWFEQFF.

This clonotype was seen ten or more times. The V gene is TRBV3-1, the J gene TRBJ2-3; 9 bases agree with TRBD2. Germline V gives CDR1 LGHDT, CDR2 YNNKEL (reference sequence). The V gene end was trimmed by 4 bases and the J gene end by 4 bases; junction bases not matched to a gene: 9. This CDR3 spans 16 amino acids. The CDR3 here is CASSRLTSSGADTQYF. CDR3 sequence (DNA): TGTGCCAGCAGCCGACTGACTTCTAGCGGGGCAGATACGCAGTATTTT.

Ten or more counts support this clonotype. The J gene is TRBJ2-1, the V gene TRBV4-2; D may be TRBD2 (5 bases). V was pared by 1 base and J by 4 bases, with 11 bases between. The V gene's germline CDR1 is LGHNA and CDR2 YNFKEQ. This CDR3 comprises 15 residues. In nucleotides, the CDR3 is TGTGCCAGCAGCCAAGGTAGGACTGCTTACAATGAGCAGTTCTTC. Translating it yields CASSQGRTAYNEQFF.

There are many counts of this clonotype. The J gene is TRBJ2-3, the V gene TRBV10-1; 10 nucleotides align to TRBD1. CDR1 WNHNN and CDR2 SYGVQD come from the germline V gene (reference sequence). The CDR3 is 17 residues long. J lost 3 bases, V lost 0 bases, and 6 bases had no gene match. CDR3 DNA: TGCGCCAGCAGTGAGTCATCGGGGGACAGGGGAACAGATACGCAGTATTTT. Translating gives CASSESSGDRGTDTQYF.

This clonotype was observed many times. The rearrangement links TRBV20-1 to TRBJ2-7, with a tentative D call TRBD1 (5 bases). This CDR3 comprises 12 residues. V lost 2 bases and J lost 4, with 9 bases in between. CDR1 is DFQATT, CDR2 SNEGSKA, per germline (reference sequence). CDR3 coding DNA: TGCAGTGCTAGAAAACCAGGGTACGAGCAGTACTTC. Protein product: CSARKPGYEQYF.

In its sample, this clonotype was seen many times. The CDR3 loop is CASRHPNTEAFF. As DNA, the CDR3 is TGTGCCAGCAGACATCCGAACACTGAAGCTTTCTTT. The J gene is TRBJ1-1, the V gene TRBV7-2, with no clear D. This CDR3 is 12 amino acids long. Germline CDR1 and CDR2: SGHTA and FQGNSA. Trimming cost V 6 bases and J 1 base, with 6 bases left between them.

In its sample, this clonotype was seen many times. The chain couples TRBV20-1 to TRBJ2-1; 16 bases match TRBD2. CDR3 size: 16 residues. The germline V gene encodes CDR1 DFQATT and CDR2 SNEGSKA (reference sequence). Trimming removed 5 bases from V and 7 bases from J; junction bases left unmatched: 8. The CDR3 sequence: CSAASGTSGRGNEQFF. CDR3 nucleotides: TGCAGTGCTGCCTCCGGGACTAGCGGGAGGGGAAATGAGCAGTTCTTC.